This is a list of T cell receptor beta chains from one sample in a study of T cells in Graves' hyperthyroidism and ophthalmopathy. TCRdb re-called the multiplex PCR reads with MiXCR, one entry per CDR3 protein. The top ten clones hold 25% to 30% of a sample with roughly 400,000 distinct CDR3 sequences, around 15% of them seen once. Sequenced: blood. Every receptor here comes from a man over 45 with Graves' ophthalmopathy. Each CDR3 is given with its conserved first and last residue. Part of the rows lack a size; the others show once, few, many or a class for expanded clones.

TRBJ2-2	13	many	TRBV20-1	CSAGKGPAGELFF
TRBJ2-5	15	many	TRBV9	CASSDTSSTLETQYF
TRBJ1-5	12	many	TRBV7-8	CASSLSRQPQHF
TRBJ2-3	13	-	TRBV12-3/TRBV12-4	CASSFRVGDTQYF
TRBJ1-2	14	few	TRBV20-1	CSAREKGAAYGYTF
TRBJ2-3	16	many	TRBV27	CASSPYSPVLTDTQYF
TRBJ2-3	16	-	TRBV5-4	CASSLALAGGSDTQYF
TRBJ1-6	13	-	TRBV19	CASSGLTNSPLHF
TRBJ2-2	20	-	TRBV11-3	CASSLGGRRRPLGNTGELFF
TRBJ2-7	12	many	TRBV28	CASSLPPYEQYF
TRBJ1-3	15	-	TRBV10-3	CAISPQPVAGNTIYF
TRBJ2-2	13	-	TRBV12-3/TRBV12-4	CASSDTNTGELFF
TRBJ2-6	17	many	TRBV3-1	CASSQRLGRAGANVLTF
TRBJ2-5	12	many	TRBV20-1	CSARDPPRTQYF
TRBJ2-6	10	few	TRBV5-8	CASTSNVLTF
TRBJ2-3	16	many	TRBV7-9	CASSLHRGPSTNTQYF
TRBJ1-5	14	many	TRBV29-1	CSVDSAGVNQPQHF
TRBJ2-1	13	many	TRBV30	CAWSGWGGNEQFF
TRBJ2-7	14	many	TRBV11-2	CASSPITGAHEQYF
TRBJ2-5	19	few	TRBV7-9	CASSFTLKGAIWVQETQYF
TRBJ2-1	12	-	TRBV9	CASSVVGGEQFF
TRBJ2-5	12	many	TRBV20-1	CSALDRDQTQYF
TRBJ1-5	16	many	TRBV6-1	CASSDLTGYSNQPQHF
TRBJ1-4	14	few	TRBV9	CASSASATNEKLFF
TRBJ1-1	13	-	TRBV29-1	CSVEPTEGTEAFF
TRBJ2-3	11	few	TRBV28	CASSRWEGQYF
TRBJ2-3	13	few	TRBV29-1	CSVAADSADTQYF
TRBJ1-5	14	many	TRBV12-3/TRBV12-4	CASSSTGQMEPQHF
TRBJ1-3	14	many	TRBV11-1	CASSLRDSGNTIYF
TRBJ2-1	16	many	TRBV7-2	CASSLGPAGLYNEQFF
TRBJ2-3	15	-	TRBV7-3	CASSWTSEVRNTQYF
TRBJ2-3	16	many	TRBV28	CASRTGLAGGYSAQYF
TRBJ1-1	12	many	TRBV20-1	CSADRGNTEAFF
TRBJ2-1	16	many	TRBV5-1	CASSLEGGSGVNEQFF
TRBJ2-1	14	few	TRBV5-4	CASSDGTTYNEQFF
TRBJ2-1	17	many	TRBV28	CASSPPRGRDLRPEQFF
TRBJ2-3	15	-	TRBV19	CASSHLAARTDTQYF
TRBJ2-7	12	once	TRBV28	CASSRLVSEQYF
TRBJ2-1	16	many	TRBV20-1	CSARSSSGSHYNEQFF
TRBJ2-7	13	few	TRBV19	CASSMAGALEQYF
TRBJ2-1	15	many	TRBV20-1	CSAPRPRTGSNEQFF
TRBJ2-3	15	-	TRBV11-3	CASSLVEGAQDAQYF
TRBJ2-4	15	many	TRBV2	CASRRDLQAKNIQYF
TRBJ2-7	17	many	TRBV29-1	CSVEEGQGRLGPYEQYF
TRBJ2-7	15	-	TRBV12-3/TRBV12-4	CASSPRAGSTYEQYF
TRBJ2-7	15	-	TRBV6-1	CANSPTRQSSDEQYF
TRBJ1-1	14	few	TRBV7-2	CASSIYREGTEAFF
TRBJ2-4	18	few	TRBV18	CASSPRLAGSVTKNIQYF
TRBJ2-3	15	-	TRBV29-1	CSVDSLGQNTDTQYF
TRBJ2-6	16	few	TRBV5-6	CASSRDRPPGANVLTF
TRBJ2-1	14	many	TRBV20-1	CSAVEDYSYNEQFF
TRBJ1-1	13	many	TRBV3-1	CASSPPGGTEAFF
TRBJ1-5	15	-	TRBV20-1	CSARDGGQSNQPRHF
TRBJ2-7	16	many	TRBV5-1	CASSLPVGTSGYEQYF
TRBJ2-7	15	many	TRBV10-3	CATAAGTGVSNEQYF
TRBJ2-5	14	many	TRBV15	CATSRSSVQETQYF